This TCR beta chain was retrieved from a study of blood T cell repertoires in COVID-19. About the research overall: Acute and convalescent COVID-19 samples came from the United States, Italy and Spain. The cDNA or gDNA used as material had been derived from T cells, B-cell-depleted T cells, or PBMCs.

Study processing details: Amplification of reference gene primers was used by the study to estimate nucleated cell counts. Generated by immunoSEQ multiplex PCR, the TCRdb table keeps only in-frame clones and is missing some. V, J and clone size derive from that table, while D and trimming were established from the DNA sequence. Of roughly 150,000 clones listed, roughly 80% are singletons. This CDR3 has 15 residues. Germline V gives CDR1 KGHSH, CDR2 LQKENI. V was clipped by 2 bases and J by 3 bases, with 14 bases between them. Recruitment covered 20 to 25 US areas and drew participants whose ages spanned roughly 18 to 100 years.

This clonotype was sampled from a middle-aged woman with acute COVID-19. Sequencing was performed on PBMCs or T cells enriched from blood (not recorded which). This rearrangement joins TRBV18 to TRBJ2-7, with TRBD2 as a possible D gene (6 bases). The CDR3 here is CASSPASGTFYEQYF. In nucleotides, the CDR3 is TGTGCCAGCTCACCAGCCTCCGGGACTTTCTACGAGCAGTACTTC.